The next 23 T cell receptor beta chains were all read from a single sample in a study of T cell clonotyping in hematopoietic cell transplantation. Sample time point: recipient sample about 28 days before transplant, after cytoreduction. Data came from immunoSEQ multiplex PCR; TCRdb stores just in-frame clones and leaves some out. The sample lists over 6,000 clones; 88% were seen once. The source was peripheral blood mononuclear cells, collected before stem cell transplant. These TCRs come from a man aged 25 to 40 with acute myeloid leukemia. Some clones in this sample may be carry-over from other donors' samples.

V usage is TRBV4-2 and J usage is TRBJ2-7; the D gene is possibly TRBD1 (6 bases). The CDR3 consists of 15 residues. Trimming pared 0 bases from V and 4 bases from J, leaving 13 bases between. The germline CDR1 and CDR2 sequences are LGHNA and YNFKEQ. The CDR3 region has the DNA TGTGCCAGCAGCCAAGATTTCGGACAGCCATACGAGCAGTACTTC. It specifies CASSQDFGQPYEQYF.

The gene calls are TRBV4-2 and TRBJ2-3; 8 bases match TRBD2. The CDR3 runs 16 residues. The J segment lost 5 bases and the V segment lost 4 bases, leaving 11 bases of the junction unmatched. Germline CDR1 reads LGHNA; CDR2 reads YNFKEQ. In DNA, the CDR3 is TGTGCCAGCAGCCCTAGGACTAGCAGGGCACAAGATACGCAGTATTTT. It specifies CASSPRTSRAQDTQYF.

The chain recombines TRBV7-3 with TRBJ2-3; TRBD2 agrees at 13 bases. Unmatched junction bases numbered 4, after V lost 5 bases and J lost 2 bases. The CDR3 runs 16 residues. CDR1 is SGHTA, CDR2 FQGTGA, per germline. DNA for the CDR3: TGTGCCAGCAGCCCCGGACTAGCGGGGGTCACAGATACGCAGTATTTT. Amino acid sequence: CASSPGLAGVTDTQYF.

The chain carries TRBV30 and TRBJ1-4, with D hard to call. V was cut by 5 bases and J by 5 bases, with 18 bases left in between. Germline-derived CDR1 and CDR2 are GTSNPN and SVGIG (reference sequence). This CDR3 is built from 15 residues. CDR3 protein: CAWADRPARNEKLFF. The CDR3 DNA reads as TGTGCCTGGGCGGACCGGCCGGCCCGCAATGAAAAACTGTTTTTT.

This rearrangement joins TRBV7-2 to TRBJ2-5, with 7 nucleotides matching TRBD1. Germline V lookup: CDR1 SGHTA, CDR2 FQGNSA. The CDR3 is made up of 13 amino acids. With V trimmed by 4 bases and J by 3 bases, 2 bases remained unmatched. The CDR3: CASSSGQKETQYF. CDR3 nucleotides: TGTGCCAGCAGCTCGGGACAGAAAGAGACCCAGTACTTC.

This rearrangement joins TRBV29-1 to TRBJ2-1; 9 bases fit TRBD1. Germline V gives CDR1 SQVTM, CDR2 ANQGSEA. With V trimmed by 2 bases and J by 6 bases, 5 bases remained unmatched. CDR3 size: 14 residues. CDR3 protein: CSVESGTGSNEQFF. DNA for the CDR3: TGCAGCGTTGAAAGTGGGACAGGGAGCAATGAGCAGTTCTTC.

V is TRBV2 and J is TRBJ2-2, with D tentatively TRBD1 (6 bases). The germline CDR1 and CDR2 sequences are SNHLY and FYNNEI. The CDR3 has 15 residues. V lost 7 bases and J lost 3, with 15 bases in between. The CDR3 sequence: CASKKVGGDTGELFF. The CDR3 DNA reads TGTGCCAGCAAAAAGGTTGGGGGCGACACCGGGGAGCTGTTTTTT.

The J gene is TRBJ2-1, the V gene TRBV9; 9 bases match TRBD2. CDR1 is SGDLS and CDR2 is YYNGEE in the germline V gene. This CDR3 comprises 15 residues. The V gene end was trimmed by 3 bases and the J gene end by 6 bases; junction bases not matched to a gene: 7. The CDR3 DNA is TGTGCCAGCAGCGCTACCAGCGGGAGGACCAATGAGCAGTTCTTC. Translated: CASSATSGRTNEQFF.

CDR3 loop: CASSETGGTGELFF. The CDR3 DNA sequence: TGTGCCAGCAGTGAAACAGGGGGCACCGGGGAGCTGTTTTTT. The chain joins TRBV6-4 to TRBJ2-2, with 8 bases aligning to TRBD1. The CDR3 contains 14 residues. The V gene's germline CDR1 is MRHNA and CDR2 SNTAGT. V lost 3 bases, J lost 4 bases, and 1 base stayed unmatched.

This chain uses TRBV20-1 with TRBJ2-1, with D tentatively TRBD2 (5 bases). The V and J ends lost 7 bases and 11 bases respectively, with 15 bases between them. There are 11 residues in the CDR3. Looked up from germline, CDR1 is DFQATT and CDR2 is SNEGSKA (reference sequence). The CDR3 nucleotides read TGCAGTGTAGAACGGGGAAGGCAGCAGTTCTTC. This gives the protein CSVERGRQQFF.

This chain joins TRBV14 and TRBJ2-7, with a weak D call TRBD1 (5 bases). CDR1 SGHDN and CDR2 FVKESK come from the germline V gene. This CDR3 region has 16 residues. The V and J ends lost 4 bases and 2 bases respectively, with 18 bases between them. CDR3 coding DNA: TGTGCCAGCAGCCCCGGCATTAGTAGGGGCACCTACGAGCAGTACTTC. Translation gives CASSPGISRGTYEQYF.

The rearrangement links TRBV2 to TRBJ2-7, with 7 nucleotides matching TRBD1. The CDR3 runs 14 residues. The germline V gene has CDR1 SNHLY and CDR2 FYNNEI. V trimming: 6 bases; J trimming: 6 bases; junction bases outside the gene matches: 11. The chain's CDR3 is CASRRTGTVREQYF. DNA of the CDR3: TGTGCCAGCAGAAGGACAGGAACAGTTCGCGAGCAGTACTTC.

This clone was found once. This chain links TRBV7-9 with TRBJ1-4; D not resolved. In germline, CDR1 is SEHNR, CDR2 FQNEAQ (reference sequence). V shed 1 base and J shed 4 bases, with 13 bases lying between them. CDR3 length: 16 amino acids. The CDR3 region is CASSLGTGQLNEKLFF. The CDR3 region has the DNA TGTGCCAGCAGCTTAGGAACTGGGCAGCTTAATGAAAAACTGTTTTTT.

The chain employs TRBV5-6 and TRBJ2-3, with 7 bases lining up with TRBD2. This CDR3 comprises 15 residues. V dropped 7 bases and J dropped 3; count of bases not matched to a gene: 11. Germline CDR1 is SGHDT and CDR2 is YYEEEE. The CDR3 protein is CASSPGLAETDTQYF. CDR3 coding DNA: TGTGCCAGCTCACCTGGGCTAGCGGAGACAGATACGCAGTATTTT.

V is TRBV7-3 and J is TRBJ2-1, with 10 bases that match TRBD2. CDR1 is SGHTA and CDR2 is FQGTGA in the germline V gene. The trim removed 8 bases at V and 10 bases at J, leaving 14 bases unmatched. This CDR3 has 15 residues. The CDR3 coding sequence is TGTGCCAGCGGGGAAGGAGCGGGAGGGAGGGTGGAGCAGTTCTTC. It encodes CASGEGAGGRVEQFF.

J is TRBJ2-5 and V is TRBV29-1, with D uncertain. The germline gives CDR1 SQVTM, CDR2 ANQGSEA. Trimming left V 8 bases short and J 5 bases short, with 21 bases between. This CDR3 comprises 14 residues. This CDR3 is CSLKYGVARETQYF. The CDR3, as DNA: TGCAGCCTGAAATACGGAGTAGCAAGGGAGACCCAGTACTTC.

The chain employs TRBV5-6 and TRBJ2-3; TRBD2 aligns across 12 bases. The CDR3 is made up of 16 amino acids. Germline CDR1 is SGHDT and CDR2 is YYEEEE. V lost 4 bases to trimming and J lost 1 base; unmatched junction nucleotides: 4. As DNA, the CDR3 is TGTGCCAGCAGCCTACGACTAGCGGGAGGCACAGATACGCAGTATTTT. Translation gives CASSLRLAGGTDTQYF.

CDR3 residues: CASSWGQNYGYTF. The CDR3 DNA reads TGTGCCAGCAGCTGGGGACAGAACTATGGCTACACCTTC. This chain links TRBV5-6 with TRBJ1-2, with TRBD1 matching 7 bases. V lost 3 bases to trimming and J lost 2 bases; unmatched junction nucleotides: 1. CDR1 SGHDT and CDR2 YYEEEE come from the germline V gene. The CDR3 totals 13 residues.

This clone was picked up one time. This CDR3 is CASSVPGITNTGELFF. The CDR3 DNA reads as TGTGCCAGCAGCGTACCGGGGATAACGAACACCGGGGAGCTGTTTTTT. This sequence joins TRBV28 and TRBJ2-2; D is possibly TRBD2 (5 bases). There are 16 residues in the CDR3. Trimming shortened V by 6 bases and J by 0 bases, and 14 bases separated the two germline ends. Looked up from germline, CDR1 is MDHEN and CDR2 is SYDVKM.

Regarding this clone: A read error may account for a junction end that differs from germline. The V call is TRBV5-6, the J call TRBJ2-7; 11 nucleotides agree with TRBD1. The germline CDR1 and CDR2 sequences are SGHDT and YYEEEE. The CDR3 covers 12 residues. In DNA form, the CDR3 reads TGTGCCAGCAGCCTCCAGGACAGGGGGCTGGACTTC. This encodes CASSLQDRGLDF.

This CDR3 reads CASSIGAGVYNEQFF. The CDR3 DNA is TGTGCCAGTAGTATAGGTGCGGGAGTGTACAATGAGCAGTTCTTC. The rearrangement links TRBV19 to TRBJ2-1; 7 nucleotides line up with TRBD2. CDR3 length equals 15 residues. The trim removed 1 base at V and 4 bases at J, leaving 4 bases unmatched. Looked up from germline, CDR1 is LNHDA and CDR2 is SQIVND (reference sequence).

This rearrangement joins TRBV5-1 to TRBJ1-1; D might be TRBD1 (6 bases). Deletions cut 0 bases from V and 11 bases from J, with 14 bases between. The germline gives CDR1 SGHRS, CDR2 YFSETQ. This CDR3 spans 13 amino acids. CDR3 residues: CASSLEANREAFF. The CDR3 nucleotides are TGCGCCAGCAGCTTGGAGGCCAACAGGGAGGCTTTCTTT. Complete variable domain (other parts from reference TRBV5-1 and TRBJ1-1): KAGVTQTPRYLIKTRGQQVTLSCSPISGHRSVSWYQQTPGQGLQFLFEYFSETQRNKGNFPGRFSGRQFSNSRSEMNVSTLELGDSALYLCASSLEANREAFFGQGTRLTVV.

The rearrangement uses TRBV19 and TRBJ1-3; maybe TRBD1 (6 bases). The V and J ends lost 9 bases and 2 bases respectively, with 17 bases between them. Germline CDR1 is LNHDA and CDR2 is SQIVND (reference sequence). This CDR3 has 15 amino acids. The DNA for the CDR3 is TGTGCCAGCCTCCCGGGACATAATCCTGGAAACACCATATATTTT. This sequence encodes CASLPGHNPGNTIYF.